This T cell receptor beta chain emerged from a study of blood T cell repertoires in COVID-19 (dated by TCRdb to about 2020). Notes on the research overall: Samples from collaborators originated in the United States, Italy and Spain and spanned both the acute and convalescent phases of COVID-19. Samples were obtained from the ongoing ImmuneRACE study (first 160 participants) and from 1,254 subjects provided by 6 global collaborators. The material from the prospective study consisted of cDNA or gDNA derived from T cells, B-cell-depleted T cells, or PBMCs. The repertoires were released in a freely available public database meant as a resource for research on the immune response to SARS-CoV-2. Subjects who had been exposed to COVID-19, were actively infected with it, or had recovered from it provided the deeply sampled blood TCRbeta repertoires that made up the dataset. Where HLA class I and class II types were available, the types were taken from metadata supplied by the sample provider, not from assay-based typing. A de-identified subject ID, COVID-19 status, age in years and sex were almost always included in the sample metadata.

A word on this clone: There is no known antigen for this receptor. No much larger clone is present one base from it, and per-base qualities are unavailable.

Study-level results and caveats: The quantity of clinical and demographic metadata differed by source and by participant and was supplied without curation.

The immunoSEQ Assay, a bias-controlled multiplex PCR, was used to amplify TCRbeta CDR3 regions from genomic DNA. Per the authors' processing: Within the assay, amplification of reference gene primers was used to estimate how many nucleated cells each sample contained. To quantify the absolute abundance of each unique TCRbeta CDR3 rearrangement, sequence reads were collapsed and filtered. For each sample, productive Simpson clonality was calculated as the square root of Simpson's diversity index over productive rearrangements. The table comes from immuneACCESS by way of TCRdb, which keeps in-frame sequences with V and J called. Part of the clones is missing from these tables; in studies checked, under half for an unresolved V gene and the rest for unknown reasons. The V and J calls and clone size were taken over from that table, and D and trimming were inferred from the DNA. Within this sample are approximately 21,000 clones, with around 70% of them counted one time only. 15% to 20% of the sample is held by the ten biggest clonotypes.

Whole blood was collected in K2EDTA tubes by collaborating institutions according to the institutions' own protocols. Collaborator samples were shipped for TCRbeta analysis as frozen whole blood, isolated PBMCs, or DNA extracted from either sample type. Sequencing was done on a sample of peripheral blood. The receptor comes from a human donor in a cohort sampled during active or convalescent COVID-19.

Here is the DNA: TGTGCCAGCAGCGGCCCGCTAGCGGGGGAAGAGACCCAGTACTTC. Translated, it reads CASSGPLAGEETQYF. The chain uses TRBV5-4 and TRBJ2-5, with TRBD2 identical over 10 junction bases. Germline trimming: 4 bases from V, 3 bases from J; junction bases outside gene matches: 6. Spanning cysteine to phenylalanine, the CDR3 consists of 15 amino acids. Solely the CDR3 DNA is kept, with 45 bases framed from the first base. The germline V gene (reference sequence) sets CDR1 to SGHNT and CDR2 to YYREEE. The full variable domain, completed from the reference TRBV5-4 and TRBJ2-5 proteins outside the CDR3, reads ETGVTQSPTHLIKTRGQQVTLRCSSQSGHNTVSWYQQALGQGPQFIFQYYREEENGRGNFPPRFSGLQFPNYSSELNVNALELDDSALYLCASSGPLAGEETQYFGPGTRLLVL.